This T cell receptor (beta chain) was obtained from a study of blood T cell repertoires in COVID-19. As for the study in general: Some COVID-19 samples were acute and others convalescent; all came from the United States, Italy and Spain. T cells, B-cell-depleted T cells, or PBMCs supplied cDNA or gDNA.

The CDR3 is 17 amino acids. V lost 1 base, J lost 5 bases, and 17 bases lay in between. Germline V gene data show CDR1 as SEHNR and CDR2 as FQNEAQ (reference sequence). Authors' processing steps: By means of reference gene primer amplification, nucleated cell counts were estimated. Measured with immunoSEQ multiplex PCR; TCRdb has only the in-frame clones, and not every one. That table gives V, J and clone size, and the DNA gave D and trimming. The sample holds more than 150,000 clones; 90% are singletons and the top ten take roughly 0.6%. This sequence joins TRBV7-9 and TRBJ2-2, with no clear D. The sample taken for sequencing was peripheral blood. The TCR originated in a man aged 45-65 years with acute or convalescent COVID-19. The CDR3 DNA sequence: TGTGCCAGCAGCTTAGGCGTGGAAGGCCTAGTAACCGGGGAGCTGTTTTTT. This encodes CASSLGVEGLVTGELFF.